Below, 7 T cell receptor beta chains from the same sample are listed, as sequenced in a study of blood T cell repertoires in COVID-19. TCRdb keeps only in-frame clones here, not all; method: immunoSEQ multiplex PCR. In the table there are under 250,000 clones, about four fifths of which are singletons. The sample comprised peripheral blood. The receptors stem from a woman in her forties or fifties with active or convalescent COVID-19.

The J gene is TRBJ2-7, the V gene TRBV7-2, with 10 bases aligning to TRBD1. Germline values: CDR1 SGHTA, CDR2 FQGNSA. The CDR3 runs to 16 residues. Trimming at V came to 5 bases and at J to 1 base, leaving 8 bases not matched to a gene. CDR3 region: CASSISSGQGSYEQYF. The CDR3, as DNA: TGTGCCAGCAGCATCTCTTCGGGACAGGGGTCCTACGAGCAGTACTTC.

V usage is TRBV3-1 (or the pseudogene TRBV3-2) and J usage is TRBJ1-3; no firm D call. Per germline, CDR1 LGHDT and CDR2 YNNKEL (reference sequence). The V gene lost 4 bases and the J gene lost 4 bases, with 11 bases spanning the gap. This CDR3 has 14 residues. DNA for the CDR3: TGTGCCAGCAGCCTCGGGATGGAGGGAAACACCATATATTTT. Translating gives CASSLGMEGNTIYF.

The rearrangement links TRBV28 to TRBJ1-2; 7 bases agree with TRBD1. After removal of 5 bases from V and 3 bases from J, the junction contained 6 bases not matched to a gene. The CDR3 consists of 14 residues. In germline, CDR1 is MDHEN, CDR2 SYDVKM. CDR3 DNA sequence: TGTGCCAGCAGTATCCGGGACAGTTACTATGGCTACACCTTC. This gives the protein CASSIRDSYYGYTF.

The chain has TRBV7-9 and TRBJ2-4, with 8 bases that match TRBD1. The CDR3 length is 16 residues. From germline, CDR1 is SEHNR and CDR2 FQNEAQ (reference sequence). Trimming removed 5 bases from V and 3 bases from J; junction bases left unmatched: 9. The DNA of the CDR3 is TGTGCCAGCAGCACCAGACAGGGGTTACGCAAAAACATTCAGTACTTC. It specifies CASSTRQGLRKNIQYF.

The table lists this clone with a count of one. The chain recombines TRBV7-9 with TRBJ2-1; D gene uncertain. There are 15 residues in the CDR3. The V end was cut by 1 base, the J end by 4 bases, with 11 bases between. The germline V gene encodes CDR1 SEHNR and CDR2 FQNEAQ (reference sequence). The CDR3 sequence: CASSLGAAGYNEQFF. The DNA of the CDR3 is TGTGCCAGCAGCTTAGGCGCAGCAGGATACAATGAGCAGTTCTTC.

The genes are TRBV6-6 and TRBJ2-3, with 8 positions matching TRBD2. The germline V gene has CDR1 MNHNY and CDR2 SVGAGI (reference sequence). This CDR3 contains 14 residues. With 6 bases clipped from V and 5 bases from J, the junction kept 7 bases outside the gene matches. The CDR3 bases are TGTGCCAGCAGACCGGGACTAGGTAAAGATACGCAGTATTTT. Amino acid sequence: CASRPGLGKDTQYF.

The gene calls are TRBV5-1 and TRBJ2-7, with D uncertain. Between the trimmed V and J ends, which lost 4 bases and 2 bases, there was a span of 13 bases. The germline V gene encodes CDR1 SGHRS and CDR2 YFSETQ. This CDR3 is 14 amino acids long. The CDR3 is CASSPVSITYEQYF. The CDR3 DNA reads TGCGCCAGCAGCCCGGTTTCGATTACCTACGAGCAGTACTTC.